This T cell receptor (beta chain) was sequenced for a study of cytomegalovirus exposure and HLA in healthy donors. For the study at large: An early data release held 75 million to 100 million unique TCRs from HLA-typed donors.

The PCR was carried out with 60 Vbeta primers and 13 Jbeta primers. Repertoires were generated with immunoSEQ multiplex PCR, while TCRdb's copy carries only in-frame clones and drops some. This sample has more than 80,000 clones; over 75% occur once, and the top ten carry under 4.5%. Findings and limits, study-wide: Evidence from a later analysis indicated that most CMV-associated TCR beta chains looked HLA-restricted. Donors belonging to an Asian-associated ancestry cluster reportedly showed fewer N-insertions in productive TCRs than the roughly 700-donor mean, according to what a later analysis found.

With regard to this clone: Its antigen is not identified.

Germline loops: CDR1 MNHEY, CDR2 SVGAGI. V was trimmed by 2 bases and J by 1 base, leaving 10 bases between them. This CDR3 is 15 amino acids long. Sequencing was done on a sample of PBMCs. The clonotype was recovered from a female donor in good health and CMV-seropositive. The chain has TRBV6-5 and TRBJ2-3; D is possibly TRBD1 (5 bases). CDR3 sequence (DNA): TGTGCCAGCAGTTACAGGGGTTCAGGCACAGATACGCAGTATTTT. Translation gives CASSYRGSGTDTQYF.